This T cell receptor (beta chain) was captured in a study of T-cell memory formation after mild COVID-19. Study-level results: Pre-infection memory already had some responding clones, implying cross-reactive memory joined. Clones contracting over day 15 to 85 were CD4/CD8 balanced, with later expanders leaning CD4+. CM and EM subsets held most contracting CD4+ clones; EMRA held CD8+ ones.

TCRdb independently ran MiXCR on the 5' RACE reads; one entry per CDR3 protein. The sample shows a few hundred thousand distinct CDR3 sequences, approximately 10% of them seen only once. Deletions cut 2 bases from V and 3 bases from J, with 12 bases between. The length of the CDR3 is 14 residues. Looked up from germline, CDR1 is SGHDT and CDR2 is YYEEEE. In its sample, this clonotype was seen a few times. What it binds is not known. The chain links TRBV5-6 to TRBJ2-7; possible D gene TRBD1, 6 bases. The source of this sequence is a man aged 18 to 29 who had mild COVID-19 (a few samples of this study predate the infection). Cell type and time point are not known. Specimen: PBMCs or a T cell subset sorted from them (not recorded which). The CDR3 spells CASSFGGRGYEQYV. The CDR3 region has the DNA TGTGCCAGCAGCTTTGGGGGCAGGGGCTACGAGCAGTACGTC.